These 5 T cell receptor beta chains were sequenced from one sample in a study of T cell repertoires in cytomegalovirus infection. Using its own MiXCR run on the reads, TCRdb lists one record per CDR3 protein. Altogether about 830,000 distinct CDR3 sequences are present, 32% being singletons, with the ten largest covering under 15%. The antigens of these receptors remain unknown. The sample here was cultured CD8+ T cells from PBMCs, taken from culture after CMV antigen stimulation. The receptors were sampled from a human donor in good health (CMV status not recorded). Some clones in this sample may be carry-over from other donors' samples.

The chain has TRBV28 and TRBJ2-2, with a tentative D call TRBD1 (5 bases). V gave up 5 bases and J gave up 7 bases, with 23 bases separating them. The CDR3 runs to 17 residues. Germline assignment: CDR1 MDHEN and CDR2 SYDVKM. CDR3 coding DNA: TGTGCCAGCAGTCCCTCAGGGCCACTCCGACCAGGCGGGGAGCTGTTTTTT. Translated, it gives CASSPSGPLRPGGELFF.

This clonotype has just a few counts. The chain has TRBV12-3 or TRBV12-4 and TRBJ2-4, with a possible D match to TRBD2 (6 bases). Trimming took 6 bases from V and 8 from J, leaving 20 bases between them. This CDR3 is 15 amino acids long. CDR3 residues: CASSQGRQEGDIQYF. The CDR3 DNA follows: TGTGCCAGCAGCCAAGGGCGGCAGGAGGGAGACATTCAGTACTTC.

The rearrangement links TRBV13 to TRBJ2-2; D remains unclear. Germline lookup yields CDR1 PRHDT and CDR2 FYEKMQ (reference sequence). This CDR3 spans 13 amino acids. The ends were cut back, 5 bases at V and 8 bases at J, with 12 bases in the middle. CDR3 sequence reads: CASSPPDSGELFF. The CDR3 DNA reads TGTGCCAGCAGCCCCCCGGATTCTGGGGAGCTGTTTTTT.

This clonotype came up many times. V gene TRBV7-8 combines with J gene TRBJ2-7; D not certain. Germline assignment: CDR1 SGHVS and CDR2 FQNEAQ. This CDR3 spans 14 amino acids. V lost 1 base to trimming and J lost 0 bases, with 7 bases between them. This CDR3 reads CASSLGAVSYEQYF. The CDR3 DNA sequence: TGTGCCAGCAGCTTAGGGGCAGTCTCCTACGAGCAGTACTTC.

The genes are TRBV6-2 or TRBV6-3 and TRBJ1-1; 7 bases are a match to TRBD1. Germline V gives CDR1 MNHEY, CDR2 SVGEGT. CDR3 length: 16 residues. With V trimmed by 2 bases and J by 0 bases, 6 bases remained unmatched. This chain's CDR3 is CASSYGTEYMNTEAFF. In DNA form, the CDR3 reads TGTGCCAGCAGTTACGGGACAGAATATATGAACACTGAAGCTTTCTTT.